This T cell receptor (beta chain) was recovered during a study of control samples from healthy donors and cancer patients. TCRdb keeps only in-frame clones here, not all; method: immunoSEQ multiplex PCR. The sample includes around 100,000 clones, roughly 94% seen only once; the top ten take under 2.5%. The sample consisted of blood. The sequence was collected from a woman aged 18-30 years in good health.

The CDR3 protein is CASSLGRNPLHGYTF. In DNA form, the CDR3 reads TGCGCCAGCAGCTTGGGCAGGAACCCCCTTCATGGCTACACCTTC. The rearrangement uses TRBV5-1 and TRBJ1-2; no firm D call. CDR1 is SGHRS and CDR2 is YFSETQ in the germline V gene. V lost 0 bases and J lost 6, with 15 bases in between. This CDR3 spans 15 amino acids.